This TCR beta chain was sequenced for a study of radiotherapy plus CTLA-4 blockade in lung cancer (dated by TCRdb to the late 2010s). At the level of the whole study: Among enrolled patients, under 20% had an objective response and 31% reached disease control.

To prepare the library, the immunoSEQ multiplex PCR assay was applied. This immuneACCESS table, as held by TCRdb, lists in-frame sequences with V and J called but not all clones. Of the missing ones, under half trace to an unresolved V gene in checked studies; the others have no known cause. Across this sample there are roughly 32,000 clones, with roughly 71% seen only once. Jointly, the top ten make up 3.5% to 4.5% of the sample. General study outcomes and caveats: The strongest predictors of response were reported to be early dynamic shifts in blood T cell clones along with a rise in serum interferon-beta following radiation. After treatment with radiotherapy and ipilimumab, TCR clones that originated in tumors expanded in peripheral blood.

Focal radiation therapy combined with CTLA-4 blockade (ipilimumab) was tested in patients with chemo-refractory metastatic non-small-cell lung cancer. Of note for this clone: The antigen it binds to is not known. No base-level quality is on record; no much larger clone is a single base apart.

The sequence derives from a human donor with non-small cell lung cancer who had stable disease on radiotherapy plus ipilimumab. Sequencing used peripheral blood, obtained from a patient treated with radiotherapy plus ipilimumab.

The nucleotides read TGTGCCAGCAGCCAAGAAGCGGGAGCCCAACAAGCTTTCTTT. Protein translation: CASSQEAGAQQAFF. This sequence uses TRBV4-2 and TRBJ1-1; no D gene can be assigned with confidence. The V end loses 0 bases and the J end loses 9 bases, and a stretch of 14 bases separates them. The CDR3 holds 14 amino acids from the cysteine to the phenylalanine. Just CDR3 DNA is preserved here, 42 bases in frame from base 1. Reading the germline V gene gives CDR1 LGHNA and CDR2 YNFKEQ.